Ten or more counts support the clone carrying this T cell receptor beta chain. What it binds is not known. The trim removed 3 bases at V and 8 bases at J, leaving 4 bases unmatched. Germline V CDR1 and CDR2: SGHVS, FQNEAQ. The CDR3 is 14 amino acids. The data stem from a study of T cells after yellow fever vaccination. Study-wide findings and caveats: Post-booster repertoires contained most primary-vaccination clones again (about 95% CD4, over 70% CD8). Contaminating bulk clonotypes could be abundant in FACS-sorted repertoires.

A process of 5'RACE template switching, which added a universal primer site and UMIs, was used to make TCR cDNA. TCRdb re-analysed the 5' RACE reads in MiXCR, keeping a single row per CDR3 protein. The table shows roughly 310,000 distinct CDR3 sequences, with around 4% occurring only once. The J gene is TRBJ1-5, the V gene TRBV7-8, with 10 bases identical to TRBD1. The material was PBMCs, obtained on the day of the yellow fever booster vaccination. The origin of this receptor is a man between 18 and 29 years old who received the YFV17D yellow fever vaccine. CDR3 loop: CASSFRDRGEPQHF. Here the CDR3 DNA reads TGTGCCAGCAGCTTCCGGGACAGGGGTGAGCCCCAGCATTTT.